The entry that follows covers one T cell receptor beta chain sequence. The germline V gene has CDR1 KGHSH and CDR2 LQKENI. V lost 2 bases and J 7 bases, leaving 6 bases between the germline ends. This CDR3 region has 12 residues. The data derive from a study of CD8 T cells in Susac syndrome. cDNA came from around 0.5 to 1 ug RNA primed by random hexamers. MiXCR, applied by TCRdb to the immunoSEQ multiplex PCR reads, yields one record per CDR3 protein. This sample has some 130,000 distinct CDR3 sequences, with 91% found just once. The receptor was derived from a human donor with multiple sclerosis. The sequencing sample was made of CD8+ T cells from PBMCs. The chain carries TRBV18 and TRBJ2-1; D call uncertain. The CDR3: CASSPNPNEQFF. The CDR3 region has the DNA TGTGCCAGCTCACCAAACCCGAATGAGCAGTTCTTC. The whole variable domain, filled in from reference TRBV18 and TRBJ2-1, reads NAGVMQNPRHLVRRRGQEARLRCSPMKGHSHVYWYRQLPEEGLKFMVYLQKENIIDESGMPKERFSAEFPKEGPSILRIQQVVRGDSAAYFCASSPNPNEQFFGPGTRLTVL.